This entry lists 26 T cell receptor beta chains sequenced from one sample in a study of early T cells in non-severe SARS-CoV-2 infection. TCRdb redid the calling of the 5' RACE reads with MiXCR, one entry per CDR3 protein. This table has tens of thousands of distinct CDR3 sequences, about 10% appearing once. Sequencing was carried out using whole blood. The receptors come from an adult who was a healthcare worker with PCR-confirmed SARS-CoV-2 infection or an uninfected control (not recorded which).

The sample holds many counts of this clonotype. This rearrangement joins TRBV7-7 to TRBJ2-2; unclear D gene. The ends were cut back, 1 base at V and 7 bases at J, with 10 bases in the middle. Germline V gene lookup returns CDR1 SSHAT and CDR2 FNYEAQ (reference sequence). The CDR3 contains 14 residues. Here the CDR3 reads CASSLVAPGGELFF. CDR3 bases: TGTGCCAGCAGCTTAGTGGCCCCGGGCGGGGAGCTGTTTTTT.

This clonotype was counted many times. The chain uses TRBV9 and TRBJ2-1, with a possible D match to TRBD2 (6 bases). The CDR3 is made up of 15 amino acids. Trimming pared 3 bases from V and 3 bases from J, leaving 13 bases between. CDR1 and CDR2 from the germline V gene are SGDLS and YYNGEE. CDR3 region: CASSAEGDFYNEQFF. CDR3 sequence (DNA): TGTGCCAGCAGCGCGGAAGGGGACTTCTACAATGAGCAGTTCTTC.

This clonotype was counted many times. The rearrangement uses TRBV5-1 and TRBJ2-7; D may be TRBD1 (5 bases). Between the trimmed V and J ends, which lost 0 bases and 1 base, there was a span of 11 bases. Germline CDR1 and CDR2: SGHRS and YFSETQ. The CDR3 runs 15 residues. The CDR3 reads CASSLEGRQSYEQYF. CDR3 in DNA: TGCGCCAGCAGCTTGGAGGGGCGCCAATCCTACGAGCAGTACTTC.

This sequence joins TRBV7-3 and TRBJ2-3; TRBD2 agrees at 8 bases. This CDR3 has 16 residues. The ends lost 0 bases at V and 4 bases at J; junction bases unmatched: 6. Germline V gives CDR1 SGHTA, CDR2 FQGTGA. The CDR3 region has the DNA TGTGCCAGCAGCTTAACTCCTAGCGGGTCGGCAGATACGCAGTATTTT. The encoded protein is CASSLTPSGSADTQYF.

This clonotype was seen many times. This chain connects TRBV6-2 or TRBV6-3 to TRBJ1-1; D is uncertain. In germline, CDR1 is MNHEY, CDR2 SVGEGT. Trimming shortened V by 7 bases and J by 8 bases, and 14 bases separated the two germline ends. This CDR3 is 12 amino acids long. Here the CDR3 reads CASNHPLTEAFF. The DNA for the CDR3 is TGTGCCAGCAACCACCCTTTGACCGAAGCTTTCTTT.

This clonotype was counted at least ten times. This sequence joins TRBV11-2 and TRBJ1-6; D is undetermined. Deletions cut 4 bases from V and 7 bases from J, with 14 bases between. Germline V CDR1 and CDR2: SGHAT, FQNNGV. The CDR3 has 15 residues. The CDR3 loop reads CASSSWSEGNSPLHF. The CDR3 coding sequence is TGTGCCAGCAGCTCCTGGTCCGAAGGGAATTCACCCCTCCACTTT.

This clonotype turned up a few times. This rearrangement joins TRBV9 to TRBJ1-4, with D possibly TRBD1 on 5 matching bases. The CDR3 runs to 13 residues. Trimming removed 7 bases from V and 10 bases from J, with 17 bases in between. The germline CDR1 and CDR2 sequences are SGDLS and YYNGEE. CDR3 amino acids: CASRRDEAGKLFF. The CDR3 bases are TGTGCCAGCCGCCGGGACGAAGCAGGAAAACTGTTTTTT.

This clonotype turned up a few times. The gene calls are TRBV5-4 and TRBJ2-1; no firm D call. The germline V gene encodes CDR1 SGHNT and CDR2 YYREEE (reference sequence). The V end was cut by 3 bases, the J end by 2 bases, with 12 bases between. The CDR3 runs to 15 residues. The CDR3 DNA sequence: TGTGCCAGCAGCTGGGCCGAAAAGACCTACAATGAGCAGTTCTTC. Protein product: CASSWAEKTYNEQFF.

This clonotype was observed many times. This chain links TRBV29-1 with TRBJ2-1; D not certain. Trimming pared 6 bases from V and 0 bases from J, leaving 6 bases between. The CDR3 is 12 amino acids. CDR1 SQVTM and CDR2 ANQGSEA come from the germline V gene. CDR3 amino acids: CSVRSSYNEQFF. The CDR3 nucleotides read TGCAGCGTCCGTAGCTCCTACAATGAGCAGTTCTTC.

This chain uses TRBV29-1 with TRBJ2-1; 9 bases align to TRBD2. There are 14 residues in the CDR3. V was pared by 7 bases and J by 6 bases, with 10 bases of the junction left unmatched. CDR1 is SQVTM and CDR2 is ANQGSEA in the germline V gene. The CDR3 spells CSGWRGGAGNEQFF. The CDR3 DNA reads TGCAGCGGTTGGCGCGGGGGGGCGGGCAATGAGCAGTTCTTC.

The gene calls are TRBV12-3 or TRBV12-4 and TRBJ2-7; 14 positions agree with TRBD2. The CDR3 has 14 residues. The junction had 5 bases not matched to a gene; V was cut back by 7 bases and J by 6 bases. DNA of the CDR3: TGTGCCAGCACCGAGGGACTAGCGGGAGTCGAGCAGTACTTC. Translating gives CASTEGLAGVEQYF.

The sample holds a few counts of this clonotype. The gene calls are TRBV6-1 and TRBJ1-2; D is undetermined. Germline V CDR1 and CDR2: MNHNS, SASEGT. This CDR3 spans 13 amino acids. V lost 4 bases and J lost 4, with 10 bases in between. CDR3 region: CASSVEQLYGYTF. The CDR3 DNA is TGTGCCAGCAGTGTAGAACAGCTCTATGGCTACACCTTC.

This clonotype has at least ten counts. V gene TRBV7-2 combines with J gene TRBJ2-2; TRBD2 matches at 7 bases. This CDR3 has 15 amino acids. Trimming cost V 1 base and J 9 bases; bases outside gene matches: 8. CDR1 and CDR2 from the germline V gene are SGHTA and FQGNSA. Here the CDR3 DNA reads TGTGCCAGCAGCTTAGGGGGGACTAAACGACGGGAGCTGTTTTTT. It encodes CASSLGGTKRRELFF.

This clonotype was seen more than once but under ten times. CDR3 sequence (DNA): TGTGCTAGTGGTACCTTCGGGGAGAACCAGTACTTC. Protein sequence: CASGTFGENQYF. V is TRBV12-5 and J is TRBJ2-4; D may be TRBD2 (5 bases). V shed 5 bases and J shed 13 bases, with 15 bases lying between them. Germline V lookup: CDR1 LGHNT, CDR2 FRNRAP. The CDR3 length is 12 residues.

This chain links TRBV5-1 with TRBJ2-5; the match to TRBD1 covers 7 bases. This CDR3 contains 16 residues. Losses at the gene ends were 7 bases for V and 1 base for J; bases not matched to a gene: 13. The germline gives CDR1 SGHRS, CDR2 YFSETQ. The CDR3 DNA reads TGCGCCAGCGGTAGACAGGGACCTACGATCCAAGAGACCCAGTACTTC. This translates into CASGRQGPTIQETQYF. Variable domain in full (rest from reference TRBV5-1 and TRBJ2-5): KAGVTQTPRYLIKTRGQQVTLSCSPISGHRSVSWYQQTPGQGLQFLFEYFSETQRNKGNFPGRFSGRQFSNSRSEMNVSTLELGDSALYLCASGRQGPTIQETQYFGPGTRLLVL.

This clonotype was recorded a few times. The chain has TRBV4-2 and TRBJ1-4; perhaps TRBD1 as D (5 bases). The CDR3 consists of 15 residues. V shed 1 base and J shed 7 bases, with 13 bases lying between them. Germline-derived CDR1 and CDR2 are LGHNA and YNFKEQ. The CDR3 is CASSQGRGDTEKLFF. CDR3 in DNA: TGTGCCAGCAGCCAAGGAAGAGGGGATACTGAAAAACTGTTTTTT.

This chain joins TRBV7-9 and TRBJ2-3; D is uncertain. Germline lookup yields CDR1 SEHNR and CDR2 FQNEAQ (reference sequence). The CDR3 totals 13 residues. Trimming took 3 bases from V and 6 from J, leaving 10 bases between them. The CDR3, as DNA: TGTGCCAGCAGCTTCCTGGGATCGGATACGCAGTATTTT. Translation gives CASSFLGSDTQYF.

The chain recombines TRBV20-1 with TRBJ2-7, with D possibly being TRBD2 (5 bases). In germline, CDR1 is DFQATT, CDR2 SNEGSKA (reference sequence). The V and J ends lost 5 bases and 1 base respectively, with 18 bases between them. This CDR3 has 15 amino acids. The CDR3 DNA sequence: TGCAGTGCTCGAGCGGTGGCTAGGCCTTCCTACGAGCAGTACTTC. Its translation: CSARAVARPSYEQYF.

This clonotype was recorded many times. The chain recombines TRBV4-3 with TRBJ2-4; possibly TRBD1 or TRBD2 for D (5 bases each). Trimming removed 1 base at V and 9 bases at J, with 13 bases between. Germline CDR1 reads LGHNA; CDR2 reads YSLEER. This CDR3 has 14 residues. Here the CDR3 reads CASSQAEERGIQYF. As DNA, the CDR3 is TGCGCCAGCAGCCAAGCAGAGGAGAGGGGCATTCAGTACTTC.

This clonotype was seen at least ten times. The chain couples TRBV5-4 to TRBJ2-7, with D hard to call. The CDR3 loop spans 13 amino acids. CDR1 is SGHNT, CDR2 YYREEE, per germline (reference sequence). Trimming removed 2 bases at V and 2 bases at J, with 8 bases between. CDR3 bases: TGTGCCAGCAGCTTCTTCGGACCCTACGAGCAGTACTTC. Protein sequence: CASSFFGPYEQYF. The complete variable domain, with remaining parts taken from reference TRBV5-4 and TRBJ2-7, reads ETGVTQSPTHLIKTRGQQVTLRCSSQSGHNTVSWYQQALGQGPQFIFQYYREEENGRGNFPPRFSGLQFPNYSSELNVNALELDDSALYLCASSFFGPYEQYFGPGTRLTVT.

This clonotype was seen repeatedly, ten times or more. V is TRBV20-1 and J is TRBJ1-5, with D uncertain. Germline values: CDR1 DFQATT, CDR2 SNEGSKA (reference sequence). Trimming removed 4 bases at V and 0 bases at J, with 16 bases between. This CDR3 has 16 amino acids. The CDR3 region is CSATRKSFYSNQPQHF. CDR3 nucleotide sequence: TGCAGTGCTACCCGAAAGAGTTTTTATAGCAATCAGCCCCAGCATTTT.

The chain joins TRBV6-2 or TRBV6-3 to TRBJ2-7; no clear D. The CDR3 loop spans 13 amino acids. The germline V gene encodes CDR1 MNHEY and CDR2 SVGEGT. Trimming left V 8 bases short and J 3 bases short, with 14 bases between. DNA for the CDR3: TGTGCCAGCCGCCGGCAGATTCTCTACGAGCAGTACTTC. It encodes CASRRQILYEQYF.

This clonotype appeared a few times. The J gene is TRBJ2-3, the V gene TRBV5-1; D perhaps matches TRBD1 (5 bases). CDR3 length: 12 residues. V gave up 0 bases and J gave up 7 bases, with 6 bases separating them. Germline lookup yields CDR1 SGHRS and CDR2 YFSETQ. The chain's CDR3 is CASSLDRHTQYF. CDR3 DNA sequence: TGCGCCAGCAGCTTGGACAGGCATACGCAGTATTTT.

This clonotype has only a few counts. The chain is built from TRBV29-1 and TRBJ1-1; 7 bases line up with TRBD1. Germline V gene data show CDR1 as SQVTM and CDR2 as ANQGSEA. CDR3 length: 10 amino acids. Trimming at V came to 5 bases and at J to 11 bases, leaving 5 bases not matched to a gene. CDR3 nucleotides: TGCAGCGTTAAGGGGGCGCGGGCTTTCTTT. It yields the protein CSVKGARAFF.

This chain joins TRBV7-9 and TRBJ2-3; D ambiguous. The CDR3 consists of 16 residues. The V end was cut by 3 bases, the J end by 0 bases, with 13 bases between. From germline, CDR1 is SEHNR and CDR2 FQNEAQ (reference sequence). The CDR3 is CASSFLGGSSTDTQYF. As DNA, the CDR3 is TGTGCCAGCAGCTTCTTAGGTGGTTCTAGCACAGATACGCAGTATTTT.

The chain joins TRBV5-6 to TRBJ2-7; tentative D call: TRBD2 (5 bases). Germline V CDR1 and CDR2: SGHDT, YYEEEE. The CDR3 is made up of 13 amino acids. Trimming shortened V by 5 bases and J by 6 bases, and 15 bases separated the two germline ends. CDR3 residues: CASRQEGATEQYF. In DNA, the CDR3 is TGTGCCAGCAGACAAGAGGGTGCGACCGAGCAGTACTTC.